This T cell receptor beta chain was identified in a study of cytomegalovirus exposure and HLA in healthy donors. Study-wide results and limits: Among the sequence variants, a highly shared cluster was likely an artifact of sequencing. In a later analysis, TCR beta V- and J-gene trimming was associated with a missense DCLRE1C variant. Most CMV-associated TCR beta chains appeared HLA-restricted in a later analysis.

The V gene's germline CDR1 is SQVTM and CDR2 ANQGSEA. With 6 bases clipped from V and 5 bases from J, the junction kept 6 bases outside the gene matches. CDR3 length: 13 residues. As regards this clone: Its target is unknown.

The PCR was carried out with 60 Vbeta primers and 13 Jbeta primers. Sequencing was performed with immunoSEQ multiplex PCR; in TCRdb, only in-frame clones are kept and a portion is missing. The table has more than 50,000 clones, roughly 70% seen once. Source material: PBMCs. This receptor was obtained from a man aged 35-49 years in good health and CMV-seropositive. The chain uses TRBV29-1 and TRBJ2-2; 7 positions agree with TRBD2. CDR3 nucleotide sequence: TGCAGCGTGGAAACGGGGGGAACCGGGGAGCTGTTTTTT. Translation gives CSVETGGTGELFF.